This entry describes one TCR beta chain. Its antigen remains unidentified. Sequencing was at survey level. Libraries were prepared by immunoSEQ multiplex PCR; TCRdb keeps only in-frame clonotypes and omits some of them. The sample carries around 50,000 clones, around 81% recorded once. The CDR3 runs to 16 residues. Germline CDR1 is MGHRA and CDR2 is YSYEKL. The ends lost 8 bases at V and 7 bases at J; junction bases unmatched: 17. These data belong to a study of STAT5B mutations in CD4+ large granular lymphocyte leukemia. Overall study findings and caveats: Patient CD4-sorted repertoires looked more clonal than healthy CD4+ repertoires, even without putative leukemic clones.

Healthy controls were blood donor buffy coats. J is TRBJ2-1 and V is TRBV4-1; 7 nucleotides line up with TRBD1. The clonotype originates from a human donor in good health. The sample taken for sequencing was CD4+ T cells from blood buffy coats. The CDR3 DNA is TGCGCCAGCCACAGTTGGGACAGCGGCAGCAAGAATGAGCAGTTCTTC. Protein product: CASHSWDSGSKNEQFF.